This TCR beta chain was identified in a study of vaccination effects on CD4 cells after COVID-19. Study overall: Samples were given by two convalescent patients 16 days and one week before vaccination. Study-level points and caveats: Infection-derived and vaccine-derived clones contracted markedly late after vaccination.

Produced via immunoSEQ multiplex PCR; TCRdb's table is partial and in-frame only. The sample has around 20,000 clones, roughly 80% seen once. CD4+ T cells specific for antigen were expanded with viral peptide pools by the ViraFEST assay before sequencing. Following an approximately 9-day culture, CD4+ T cells were purified. This person caught SARS-CoV-2 sometime from March to December 2020, and PCR testing confirmed the infection. This clone was counted once. Its antigen is unknown. The sequences come from CD4+ T cells from PBMCs cultured with a peptide pool, collected before COVID-19 vaccination. The origin of this receptor is a human donor who had a prior SARS-CoV-2 infection.

CDR3 bases: TGTGCCAGCAGCCCCTTCTCAGGGACTAGGGGTTCCGAGCAGTACTTC. Protein product: CASSPFSGTRGSEQYF. The V and J genes are TRBV4-2 and TRBJ2-7; TRBD2 matches 8 bases. Germline CDR1 LGHNA, CDR2 YNFKEQ. J lost 6 bases, V lost 4 bases, and 14 bases had no gene match. The CDR3 extends over 16 amino acids.